These 6 T cell receptor beta chains originate from one sample sequenced in a study of blood T cells in healthy people across ages. Through a sample-barcoded 5' primer and a J-beta primer mix, a second PCR was run for roughly 6 to 11 cycles. TCRdb processed the 5' RACE reads anew with MiXCR; each CDR3 protein has one entry. The repertoire consists of about 780,000 distinct CDR3 sequences, with around 25% occurring once and the leading ten covering 2.5% to 3.5%. The sample also formed part of further work on T cells of mothers and their children.

Sequenced input: blood. All receptors come from a boy aged 5 to 17 in good health.

The CDR3 coding sequence is TGCAGTGCTAGAGAGGGGGACAGCTTGAGCACAGCTTTCTTT. This codes for CSAREGDSLSTAFF. The V gene is TRBV20-1, the J gene TRBJ1-1; 7 nucleotides agree with TRBD1. The V gene end was trimmed by 0 bases and the J gene end by 10 bases; junction bases not matched to a gene: 11. CDR1 is DFQATT and CDR2 is SNEGSKA in the germline V gene (reference sequence). CDR3 length: 14 amino acids.

V is TRBV7-9 and J is TRBJ1-3; tentative D call: TRBD1 (5 bases). CDR3 length: 17 residues. Germline assignment: CDR1 SEHNR and CDR2 FQNEAQ (reference sequence). The germline V and J ends were trimmed by 7 bases and 0 bases, with 19 bases remaining between them. The CDR3: CASIIETVGSSGNTIYF. CDR3 DNA sequence: TGTGCCAGCATTATCGAGACAGTTGGGTCCTCTGGAAACACCATATATTTT.

This clonotype came up a few times. The CDR3 bases are TGCGCCAGCAGTGATTTGGATACCGGGGAGCTGTTTTTT. Its translation: CASSDLDTGELFF. The J gene is TRBJ2-2, the V gene TRBV10-2; D is unresolved. The CDR3 spans 13 residues. Per the germline V gene, CDR1 is WSHSY and CDR2 is SAAADI. V was trimmed by 3 bases and J by 5 bases, leaving 7 bases between them.

The chain combines TRBV25-1 with TRBJ2-5; the match to TRBD1 covers 7 bases. The DNA end is a closer match to TRBJ2-7, so the J assignment may be wrong. The CDR3 length is 14 residues. The germline gives CDR1 MGHDK, CDR2 SYGVNS. Here the CDR3 DNA reads TGTGCCAGCAGTGTCCCAGGGGGAATAGGCGAGCAGTACTTC. Protein product: CASSVPGGIGEQYF.

V and J are TRBV5-1 and TRBJ2-3; D not resolved. This CDR3 comprises 20 residues. The germline V gene encodes CDR1 SGHRS and CDR2 YFSETQ. The germline V and J ends were trimmed by 2 bases and 1 base, with 26 bases remaining between them. CDR3 nucleotide sequence: TGCGCCAGCAGCTTCTTAGGTTCCCAACCCATCGGCTCAGGCACAGATACGCAGTATTTT. Protein product: CASSFLGSQPIGSGTDTQYF.

This clonotype has just a few counts. The rearrangement links TRBV7-9 to TRBJ2-7; D gene unclear. Trimming removed 4 bases from V and 0 bases from J, with 10 bases in between. This CDR3 is built from 14 residues. Germline values: CDR1 SEHNR, CDR2 FQNEAQ (reference sequence). The CDR3 region is CASSSTFDSYEQYF. In nucleotides, the CDR3 is TGTGCCAGCAGCTCCACCTTTGACTCCTACGAGCAGTACTTC. The variable domain in full, completed from reference TRBV7-9 and TRBJ2-7, reads DTGVSQNPRHKITKRGQNVTFRCDPISEHNRLYWYRQTLGQGPEFLTYFQNEAQLEKSRLLSDRFSAERPKGSFSTLEIQRTEQGDSAMYLCASSSTFDSYEQYFGPGTRLTVT.